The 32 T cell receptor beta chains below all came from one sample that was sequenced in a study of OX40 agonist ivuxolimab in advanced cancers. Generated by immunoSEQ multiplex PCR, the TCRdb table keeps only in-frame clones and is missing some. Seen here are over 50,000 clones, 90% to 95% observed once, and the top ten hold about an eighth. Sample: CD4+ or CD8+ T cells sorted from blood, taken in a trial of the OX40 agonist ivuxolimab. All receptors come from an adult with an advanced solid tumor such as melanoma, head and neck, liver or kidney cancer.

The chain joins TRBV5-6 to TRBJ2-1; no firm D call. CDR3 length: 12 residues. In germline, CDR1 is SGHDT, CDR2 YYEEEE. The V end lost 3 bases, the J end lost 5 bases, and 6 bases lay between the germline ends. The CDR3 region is CASSSYDNEQFF. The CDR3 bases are TGTGCCAGCAGCTCCTACGACAATGAGCAGTTCTTC.

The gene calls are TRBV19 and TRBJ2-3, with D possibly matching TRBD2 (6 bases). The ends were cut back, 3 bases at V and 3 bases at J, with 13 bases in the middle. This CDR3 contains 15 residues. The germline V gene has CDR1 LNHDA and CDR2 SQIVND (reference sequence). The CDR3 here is CASSIKVLATDTQYF. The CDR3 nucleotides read TGTGCCAGTAGTATCAAAGTACTAGCTACAGATACGCAGTATTTT.

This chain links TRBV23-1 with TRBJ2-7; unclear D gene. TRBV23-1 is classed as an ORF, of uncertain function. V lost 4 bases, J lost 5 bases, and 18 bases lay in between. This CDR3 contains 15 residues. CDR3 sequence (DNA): TGCGCCAGCAGTCCTTTCTGTATGGGGAACGACGAGCAGTACTTC. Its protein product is CASSPFCMGNDEQYF.

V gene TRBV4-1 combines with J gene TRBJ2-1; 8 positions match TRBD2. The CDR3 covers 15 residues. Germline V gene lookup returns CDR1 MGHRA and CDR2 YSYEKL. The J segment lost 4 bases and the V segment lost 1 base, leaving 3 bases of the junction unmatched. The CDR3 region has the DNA TGCGCCAGCAGCCAAGTAACTAGCGGATACAATGAGCAGTTCTTC. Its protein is CASSQVTSGYNEQFF.

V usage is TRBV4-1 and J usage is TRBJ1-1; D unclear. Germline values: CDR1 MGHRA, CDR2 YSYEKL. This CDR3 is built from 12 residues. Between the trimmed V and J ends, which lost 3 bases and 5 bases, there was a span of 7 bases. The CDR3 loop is CASSHRGTEAFF. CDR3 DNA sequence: TGCGCCAGCAGCCACCGGGGTACTGAAGCTTTCTTT.

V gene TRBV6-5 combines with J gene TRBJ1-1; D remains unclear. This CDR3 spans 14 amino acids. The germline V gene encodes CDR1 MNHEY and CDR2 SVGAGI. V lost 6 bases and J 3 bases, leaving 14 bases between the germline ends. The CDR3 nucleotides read TGTGCCAGCAGCACCAGCACGACTTACACTGAAGCTTTCTTT. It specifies CASSTSTTYTEAFF.

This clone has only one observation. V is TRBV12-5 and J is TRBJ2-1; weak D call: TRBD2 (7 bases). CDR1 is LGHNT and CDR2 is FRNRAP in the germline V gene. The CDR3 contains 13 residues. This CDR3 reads CDRGADKYNEQFF. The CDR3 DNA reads TGTGACCGGGGGGCGGACAAATACAATGAGCAGTTCTTC.

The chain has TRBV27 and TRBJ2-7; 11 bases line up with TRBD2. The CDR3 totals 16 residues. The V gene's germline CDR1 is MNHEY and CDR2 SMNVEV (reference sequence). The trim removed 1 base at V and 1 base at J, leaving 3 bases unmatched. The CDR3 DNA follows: TGTGCCAGCAGTTTATACTCTAGCGGGGGGTCCTACGAGCAGTACTTC. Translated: CASSLYSSGGSYEQYF.

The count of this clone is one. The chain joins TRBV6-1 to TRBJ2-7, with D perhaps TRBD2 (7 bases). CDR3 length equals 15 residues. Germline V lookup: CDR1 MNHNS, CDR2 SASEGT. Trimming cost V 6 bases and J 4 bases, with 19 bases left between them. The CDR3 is CASRAGRGSFYEQYF. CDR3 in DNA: TGTGCCAGCAGGGCAGGGAGGGGGTCCTTTTACGAGCAGTACTTC.

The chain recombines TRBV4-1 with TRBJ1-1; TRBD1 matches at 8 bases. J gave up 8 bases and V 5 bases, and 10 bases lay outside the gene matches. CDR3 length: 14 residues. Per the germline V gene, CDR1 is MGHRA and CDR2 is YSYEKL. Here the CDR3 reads CASSFRGHRTEAFF. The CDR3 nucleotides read TGCGCCAGCAGCTTCAGGGGGCACCGAACAGAAGCTTTCTTT.

The CDR3 loop is CASSDRGGNSPLHF. CDR3 in DNA: TGTGCCAGCAGTGACAGGGGTGGTAATTCACCCCTCCACTTT. The genes are TRBV2 and TRBJ1-6; perhaps TRBD1 as D (6 bases). The germline V and J ends were trimmed by 3 bases and 6 bases, with 9 bases remaining between them. From germline, CDR1 is SNHLY and CDR2 FYNNEI. The CDR3 has 14 residues.

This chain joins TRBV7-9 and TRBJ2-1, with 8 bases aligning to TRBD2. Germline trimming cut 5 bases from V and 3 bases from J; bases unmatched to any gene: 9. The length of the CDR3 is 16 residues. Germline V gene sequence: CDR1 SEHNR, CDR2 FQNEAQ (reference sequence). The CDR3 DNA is TGTGCCAGCAGCCCAACTAGCGGAGATTACTACAATGAGCAGTTCTTC. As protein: CASSPTSGDYYNEQFF.

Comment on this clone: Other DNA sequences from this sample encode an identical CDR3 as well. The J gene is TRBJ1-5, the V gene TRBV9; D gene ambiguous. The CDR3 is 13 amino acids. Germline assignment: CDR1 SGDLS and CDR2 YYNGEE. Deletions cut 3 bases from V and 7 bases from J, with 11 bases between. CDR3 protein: CASSGGGRQPQHF. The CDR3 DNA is TGTGCCAGCAGCGGAGGAGGGCGACAGCCCCAGCATTTT.

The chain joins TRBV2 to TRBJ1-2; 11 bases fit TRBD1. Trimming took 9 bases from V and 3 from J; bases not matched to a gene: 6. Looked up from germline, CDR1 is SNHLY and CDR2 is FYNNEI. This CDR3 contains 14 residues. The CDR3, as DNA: TGTGCCAGGAGGGACAGGGGGATGGACTATGGCTACACCTTC. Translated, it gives CARRDRGMDYGYTF. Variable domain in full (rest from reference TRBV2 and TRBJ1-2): EPEVTQTPSHQVTQMGQEVILRCVPISNHLYFYWYRQILGQKVEFLVSFYNNEISEKSEIFDDQFSVERPDGSNFTLKIRSTKLEDSAMYFCARRDRGMDYGYTFGSGTRLTVV.

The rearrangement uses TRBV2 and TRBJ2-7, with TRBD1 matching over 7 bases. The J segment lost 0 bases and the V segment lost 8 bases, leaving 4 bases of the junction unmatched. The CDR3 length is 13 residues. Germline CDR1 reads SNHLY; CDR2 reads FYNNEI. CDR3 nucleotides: TGTGCCAGCGAAGGGGACAGCTCCTACGAGCAGTACTTC. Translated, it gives CASEGDSSYEQYF.

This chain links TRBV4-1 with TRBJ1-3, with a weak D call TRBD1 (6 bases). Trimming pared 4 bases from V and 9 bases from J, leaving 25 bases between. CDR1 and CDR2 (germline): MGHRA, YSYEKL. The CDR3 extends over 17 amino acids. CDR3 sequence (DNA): TGCGCCAGCAGCCTTATACCCGTAGACAGGAGAATTGTCACCATATATTTT. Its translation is CASSLIPVDRRIVTIYF.

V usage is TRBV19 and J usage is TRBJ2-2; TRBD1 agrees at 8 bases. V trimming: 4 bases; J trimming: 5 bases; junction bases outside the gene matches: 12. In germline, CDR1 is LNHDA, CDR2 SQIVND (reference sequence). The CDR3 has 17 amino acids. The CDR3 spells CASSTRTGLTRTGELFF. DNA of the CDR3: TGTGCCAGTAGTACCCGGACAGGGCTTACGAGGACCGGGGAGCTGTTTTTT.

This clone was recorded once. The DNA for the CDR3 is TGTGCCAGCAGTCAGAGACGTGAGGGGTCCTATGGCTACACCTTC. The encoded protein is CASSQRREGSYGYTF. The chain carries TRBV27 and TRBJ1-2; TRBD1 is a possible D gene (5 bases). Per the germline V gene, CDR1 is MNHEY and CDR2 is SMNVEV (reference sequence). CDR3 size: 15 residues. V gave up 5 bases and J gave up 4 bases, with 17 bases separating them.

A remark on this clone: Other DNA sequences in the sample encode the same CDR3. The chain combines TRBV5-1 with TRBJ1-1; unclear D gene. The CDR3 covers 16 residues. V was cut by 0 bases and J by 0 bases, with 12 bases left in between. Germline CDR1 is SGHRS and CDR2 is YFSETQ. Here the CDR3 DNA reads TGCGCCAGCAGCTTGGAAACCAACTTCATGAACACTGAAGCTTTCTTT. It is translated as CASSLETNFMNTEAFF. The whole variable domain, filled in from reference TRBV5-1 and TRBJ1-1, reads KAGVTQTPRYLIKTRGQQVTLSCSPISGHRSVSWYQQTPGQGLQFLFEYFSETQRNKGNFPGRFSGRQFSNSRSEMNVSTLELGDSALYLCASSLETNFMNTEAFFGQGTRLTVV.

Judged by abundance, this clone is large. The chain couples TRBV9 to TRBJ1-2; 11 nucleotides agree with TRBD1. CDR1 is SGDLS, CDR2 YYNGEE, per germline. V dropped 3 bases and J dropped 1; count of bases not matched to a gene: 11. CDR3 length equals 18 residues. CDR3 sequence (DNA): TGTGCCAGCAGCGGGACATGGACAGGGGGCATCGGTAACTATGGCTACACCTTC. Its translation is CASSGTWTGGIGNYGYTF.

CDR3 sequence (DNA): TGTGCCAGTAGTGCCTCAACAGGGGTCTATGGCTACACCTTC. Its translation: CASSASTGVYGYTF. This chain links TRBV19 with TRBJ1-2, with 7 bases identical to TRBD1. This CDR3 contains 14 residues. Germline CDR1 reads LNHDA; CDR2 reads SQIVND (reference sequence). J gave up 4 bases and V 5 bases, and 7 bases lay outside the gene matches.

CDR3 nucleotide sequence: TGTGCCAGCAGAGATAGCGATCTTAGCACAGATACGCAGTATTTT. It codes for CASRDSDLSTDTQYF. J is TRBJ2-3 and V is TRBV13; D is perhaps TRBD2 (5 bases). The V end lost 6 bases, the J end lost 0 bases, and 13 bases lay between the germline ends. This CDR3 comprises 15 residues. Germline V CDR1 and CDR2: PRHDT, FYEKMQ (reference sequence).

CDR3 nucleotides: TGTGCCAGCAGCTTGCGGACTAGCTCGACATCCTCCTACGAGCAGTACTTC. Amino acid sequence: CASSLRTSSTSSYEQYF. The V call is TRBV7-9, the J call TRBJ2-7; 8 bases map to TRBD2. Germline V gene lookup returns CDR1 SEHNR and CDR2 FQNEAQ (reference sequence). This CDR3 is built from 17 residues. V shed 3 bases, J shed 0 bases, and the junction held 10 bases outside the gene matches.

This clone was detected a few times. The CDR3 DNA reads as TGTGCCAGTAGTATAGATGGACAGGGGATGGAGAATGGCTACACCTTC. Its translation: CASSIDGQGMENGYTF. The chain uses TRBV19 and TRBJ1-2, with TRBD1 matching 9 bases. Looked up from germline, CDR1 is LNHDA and CDR2 is SQIVND (reference sequence). Trimming took 0 bases from V and 6 from J; bases not matched to a gene: 8. The CDR3 totals 16 residues.

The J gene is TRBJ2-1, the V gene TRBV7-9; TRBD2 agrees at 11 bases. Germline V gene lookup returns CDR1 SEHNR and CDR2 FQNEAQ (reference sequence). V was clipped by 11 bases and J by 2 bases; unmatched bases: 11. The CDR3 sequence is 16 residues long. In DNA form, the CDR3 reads TGTGCCTCCCGGTCACTAGCGGGAGTTGCCTACAATGAGCAGTTCTTC. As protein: CASRSLAGVAYNEQFF.

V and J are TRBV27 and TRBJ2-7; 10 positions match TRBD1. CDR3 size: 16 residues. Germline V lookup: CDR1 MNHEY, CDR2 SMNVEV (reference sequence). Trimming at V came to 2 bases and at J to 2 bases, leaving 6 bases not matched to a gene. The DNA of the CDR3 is TGTGCCAGCAGTTTAGGGACAGGGGCCGATCCCTACGAGCAGTACTTC. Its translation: CASSLGTGADPYEQYF.

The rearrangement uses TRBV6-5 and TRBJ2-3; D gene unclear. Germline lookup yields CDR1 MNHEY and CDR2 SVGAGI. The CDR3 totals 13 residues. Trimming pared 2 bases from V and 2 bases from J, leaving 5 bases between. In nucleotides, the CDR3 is TGTGCCAGCAGTTACCAAACCACAGATACGCAGTATTTT. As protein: CASSYQTTDTQYF.

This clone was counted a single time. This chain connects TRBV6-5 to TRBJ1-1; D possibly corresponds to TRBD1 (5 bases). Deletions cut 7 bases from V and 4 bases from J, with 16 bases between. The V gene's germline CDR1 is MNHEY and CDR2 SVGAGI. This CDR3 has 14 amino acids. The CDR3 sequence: CASTQGWRGTEAFF. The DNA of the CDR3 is TGTGCCAGCACCCAAGGGTGGAGGGGCACTGAAGCTTTCTTT.

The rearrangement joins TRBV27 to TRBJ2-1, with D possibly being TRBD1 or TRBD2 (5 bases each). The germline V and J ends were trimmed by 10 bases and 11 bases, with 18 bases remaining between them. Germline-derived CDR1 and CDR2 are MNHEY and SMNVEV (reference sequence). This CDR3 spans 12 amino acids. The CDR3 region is CATAGTAQKQFF. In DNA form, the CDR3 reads TGTGCCACCGCCGGGACCGCACAAAAGCAGTTCTTC.

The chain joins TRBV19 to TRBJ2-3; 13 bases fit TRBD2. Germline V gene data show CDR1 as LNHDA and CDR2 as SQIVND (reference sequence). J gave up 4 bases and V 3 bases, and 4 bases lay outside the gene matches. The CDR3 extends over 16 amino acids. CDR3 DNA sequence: TGTGCCAGTAGTATGACTAGCGGGAGGACCTCAGATACGCAGTATTTT. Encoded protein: CASSMTSGRTSDTQYF.

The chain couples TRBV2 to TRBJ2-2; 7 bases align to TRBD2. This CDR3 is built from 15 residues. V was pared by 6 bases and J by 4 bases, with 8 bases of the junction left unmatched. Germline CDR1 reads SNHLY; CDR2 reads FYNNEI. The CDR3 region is CASRDTSVGTGELFF. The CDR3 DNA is TGTGCCAGCAGAGACACTAGCGTCGGCACCGGGGAGCTGTTTTTT.

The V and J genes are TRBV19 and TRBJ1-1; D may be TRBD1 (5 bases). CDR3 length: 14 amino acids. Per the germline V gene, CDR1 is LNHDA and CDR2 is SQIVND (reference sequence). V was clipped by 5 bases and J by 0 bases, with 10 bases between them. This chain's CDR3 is CASSASGLNTEAFF. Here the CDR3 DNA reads TGTGCCAGTAGTGCCTCGGGACTGAACACTGAAGCTTTCTTT.